This TCR beta chain was identified during a study of neurological immune-mediated disorders. This CDR3 is built from 12 residues. From germline, CDR1 is LGHNA and CDR2 YNFKEQ. Trimming removed 4 bases from V and 6 bases from J, with 8 bases in between. On this clonotype: Its antigen remains unidentified.

Indicated time point: longitudinal time-point 3. Where libraries were unsorted, they were derived from 2 million PBMCs stored at -80 degrees C. From the 5' RACE reads, TCRdb called clonotypes with MiXCR, one entry per CDR3 protein. The table has under 130,000 distinct CDR3 sequences, about 10% seen once. Whole-study findings and limits: HTLV-1-associated myelopathy led in TCR clonal expansion, while multiple sclerosis ranked lowest, below healthy controls.

The chain recombines TRBV4-2 with TRBJ2-3; the D is unclear. The origin of this receptor is a female donor with HTLV-1-associated myelopathy (HAM/TSP). Sample: PBMCs. The CDR3 is CASSRSSDTQYF. CDR3 nucleotides: TGTGCCAGCAGCCGCTCCTCGGATACGCAGTATTTT.